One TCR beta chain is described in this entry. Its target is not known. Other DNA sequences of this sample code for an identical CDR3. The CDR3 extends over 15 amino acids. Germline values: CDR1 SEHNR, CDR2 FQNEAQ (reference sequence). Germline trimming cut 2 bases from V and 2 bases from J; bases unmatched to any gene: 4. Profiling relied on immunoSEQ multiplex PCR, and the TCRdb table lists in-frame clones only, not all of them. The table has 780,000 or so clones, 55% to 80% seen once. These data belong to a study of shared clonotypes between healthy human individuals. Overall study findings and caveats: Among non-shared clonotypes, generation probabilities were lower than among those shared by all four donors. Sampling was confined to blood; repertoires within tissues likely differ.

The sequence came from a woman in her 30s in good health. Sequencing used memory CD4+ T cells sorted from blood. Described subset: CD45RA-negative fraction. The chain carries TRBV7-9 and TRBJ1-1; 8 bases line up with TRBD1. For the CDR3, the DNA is TGTGCCAGCAGCTTATTCGGACAGGGAAACACTGAAGCTTTCTTT. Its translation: CASSLFGQGNTEAFF.